The rows below give T cell receptor beta chains drawn from one sample of a study of blood T cell repertoires in COVID-19. Assay used: immunoSEQ multiplex PCR; TCRdb lists only in-frame clones, some missing. The sample holds some 64,000 clones, about 70% seen once. What was sequenced was peripheral blood. These receptor sequences come from a human donor in a cohort sampled during active COVID-19. Each CDR3 is given with its conserved first and last residue. The order of the fields is D gene, clone size, V gene, J gene, CDR3 DNA, CDR3 protein. D genes are given only for firm matches. The size of a clone is reported for some rows only, either as once, few or many, or as a class for expanded clones.

d_call: .; clone_size: .; v_call: TRBV7-2; j_call: TRBJ1-1; cdr3_nt: TGTGCCAGCAGCTTAGCCCGGGGAGGTTCGCCTGAAGCTTTCTTT; cdr3_aa: CASSLARGGSPEAFF
d_call: TRBD1; clone_size: few; v_call: TRBV13; j_call: TRBJ1-1; cdr3_nt: TGTGCCAGCAGCTTCCAGGGGGCGATGAAGGCTGAAGCTTTCTTT; cdr3_aa: CASSFQGAMKAEAFF
d_call: .; clone_size: .; v_call: TRBV19; j_call: TRBJ2-2; cdr3_nt: TGTGCCAGTAGTGAACAGGGGAACACCGGGGAGCTGTTTTTT; cdr3_aa: CASSEQGNTGELFF
d_call: .; clone_size: .; v_call: TRBV6-5; j_call: TRBJ2-7; cdr3_nt: TGTGCCAGCAGTTACTATACAGGGTTTTCCTACGAGCAGTACTTC; cdr3_aa: CASSYYTGFSYEQYF
d_call: TRBD1; clone_size: .; v_call: TRBV5-1; j_call: TRBJ2-1; cdr3_nt: TGCGCCAGCACTCCCGGGACAGGGAACTACAATGAGCAGTTCTTC; cdr3_aa: CASTPGTGNYNEQFF
d_call: .; clone_size: few; v_call: TRBV6-5; j_call: TRBJ2-2; cdr3_nt: TGTGCCAGCAGTACGTTTGGGGGCGGCGGGGAGCTGTTTTTT; cdr3_aa: CASSTFGGGGELFF
d_call: .; clone_size: .; v_call: TRBV6-4; j_call: TRBJ2-1; cdr3_nt: TGTGCCAGCAGTGAGAGGGGAGGGGGGAATGAGCAGTTCTTC; cdr3_aa: CASSERGGGNEQFF
d_call: .; clone_size: .; v_call: TRBV19; j_call: TRBJ1-1; cdr3_nt: TGTGCCAGTAGTCCGAACAGGAACACTGAAGCTTTCTTT; cdr3_aa: CASSPNRNTEAFF
d_call: TRBD2; clone_size: .; v_call: TRBV2; j_call: TRBJ2-7; cdr3_nt: TGTGCCAGCAGGTACCTAGCGGGGGGTGGCGAGCAGTACTTC; cdr3_aa: CASRYLAGGGEQYF
d_call: .; clone_size: .; v_call: TRBV2; j_call: TRBJ2-5; cdr3_nt: TGTGCCAGCAGGCGAGGAGGGCCTCAAGAGACCCAGTACTTC; cdr3_aa: CASRRGGPQETQYF
d_call: .; clone_size: .; v_call: TRBV11-1; j_call: TRBJ2-1; cdr3_nt: TGTGCCAGCAGCTTAGATCAGGGGTGGAATGAGCAGTTCTTC; cdr3_aa: CASSLDQGWNEQFF
d_call: TRBD1; clone_size: once; v_call: TRBV30; j_call: TRBJ2-7; cdr3_nt: TGTGCCTGGACCGGACAGGGGGCAGGGGAGCAGTACTTC; cdr3_aa: CAWTGQGAGEQYF
d_call: .; clone_size: .; v_call: TRBV29-1; j_call: TRBJ2-7; cdr3_nt: TGCAGCGTTGAGGAGGGCGGAGGTTACGAGCAGTACTTC; cdr3_aa: CSVEEGGGYEQYF
d_call: TRBD1; clone_size: .; v_call: TRBV6-5; j_call: TRBJ1-3; cdr3_nt: TGTGCCAGCAGTTCAGGGGGCATTGGAAACACCATATATTTT; cdr3_aa: CASSSGGIGNTIYF
d_call: TRBD1; clone_size: .; v_call: TRBV2; j_call: TRBJ1-6; cdr3_nt: TGTGCCAGCAGTGATGACAGGGGGGGAGGTTCACCCCTCCACTTT; cdr3_aa: CASSDDRGGGSPLHF
d_call: .; clone_size: .; v_call: TRBV4-1; j_call: TRBJ1-1; cdr3_nt: TGCGCCAGCAGCCAAGCCCCACAGGGTCGGAACACTGAAGCTTTCTTT; cdr3_aa: CASSQAPQGRNTEAFF
d_call: .; clone_size: few; v_call: TRBV5-1; j_call: TRBJ1-6; cdr3_nt: TGCGCCAGCAGCTTGGCTTCCGGGGGTTCAGATTCACCCCTCCACTTT; cdr3_aa: CASSLASGGSDSPLHF
d_call: TRBD2; clone_size: .; v_call: TRBV9; j_call: TRBJ2-7; cdr3_nt: TGTGCCAGCAGCGTAGGCCGGGGGGGCCTCGAGCAGTACTTC; cdr3_aa: CASSVGRGGLEQYF
d_call: TRBD1; clone_size: .; v_call: TRBV5-8; j_call: TRBJ2-2; cdr3_nt: TGTGCCAGCAGCCCCGGACAGGGGGCGGGCGGGGAGCTGTTTTTT; cdr3_aa: CASSPGQGAGGELFF
d_call: .; clone_size: .; v_call: TRBV4-3; j_call: TRBJ2-3; cdr3_nt: TGCGCCAGCAGCCAGAGCGGGCTCACAGATACGCAGTATTTT; cdr3_aa: CASSQSGLTDTQYF
d_call: TRBD1; clone_size: .; v_call: TRBV5-1; j_call: TRBJ2-2; cdr3_nt: TGCGCCAGCAGCTTCCAGGGGGCCAACACCGGGGAGCTGTTTTTT; cdr3_aa: CASSFQGANTGELFF
d_call: .; clone_size: few; v_call: TRBV30; j_call: TRBJ2-7; cdr3_nt: TGTGCCTGGAGGATGGGCAGCTCCTACGAGCAGTACTTC; cdr3_aa: CAWRMGSSYEQYF
d_call: TRBD1; clone_size: .; v_call: TRBV13; j_call: TRBJ1-3; cdr3_nt: TGTGCCAGCAGCGTGGGGACAGCTGGAAACACCATATATTTT; cdr3_aa: CASSVGTAGNTIYF
d_call: TRBD1; clone_size: .; v_call: TRBV27; j_call: TRBJ1-5; cdr3_nt: TGTGCCAGCAGTAAGGACAGGGGGTCTGATCAGCCCCAGCATTTT; cdr3_aa: CASSKDRGSDQPQHF
d_call: .; clone_size: .; v_call: TRBV15; j_call: TRBJ2-1; cdr3_nt: TGTGCCACCAGCAGAGGTCCCGCGGGGGCCACCTACAATGAGCAGTTCTTC; cdr3_aa: CATSRGPAGATYNEQFF
d_call: .; clone_size: few; v_call: TRBV5-1; j_call: TRBJ2-7; cdr3_nt: TGCGCCAGCAGCTTTGGCGGGCTCTACGAGCAGTACTTC; cdr3_aa: CASSFGGLYEQYF
d_call: TRBD1; clone_size: .; v_call: TRBV7-3; j_call: TRBJ2-3; cdr3_nt: TGTGCCAGCAGCGCTCACAGGGGCCGCACAGATACGCAGTATTTT; cdr3_aa: CASSAHRGRTDTQYF
d_call: .; clone_size: few; v_call: TRBV5-1; j_call: TRBJ2-1; cdr3_nt: TGCGCCAGCAGCTTGGGGGACTCCCCAAGGGCCAATGAGCAGTTCTTC; cdr3_aa: CASSLGDSPRANEQFF